These 27 T cell receptor beta chains originate from one sample sequenced in a study of cytomegalovirus exposure and HLA in healthy donors. With 60 Vbeta and 13 Jbeta primers, the PCR was carried out. TCRdb's copy holds only in-frame clones and misses some; the assay was immunoSEQ multiplex PCR. This sample's clone table lists around 97,000 clones. Sample: PBMCs. The receptors originated from a man aged 35-49 years in good health and CMV-seronegative.

This rearrangement joins TRBV30 to TRBJ1-1, with D possibly TRBD1 on 6 matching bases. The CDR3 covers 13 residues. Trimming took 1 base from V and 5 from J, leaving 11 bases between them. Germline CDR1 is GTSNPN and CDR2 is SVGIG (reference sequence). Here the CDR3 DNA reads TGTGCCTGGAGTGAGGGGGTAGGAACTGAAGCTTTCTTT. Translated, it gives CAWSEGVGTEAFF.

V gene TRBV10-3 combines with J gene TRBJ1-1; D perhaps matches TRBD1 (6 bases). The CDR3 sequence is 12 residues long. Trimming took 10 bases from V and 6 from J, leaving 15 bases between them. Germline lookup yields CDR1 ENHRY and CDR2 SYGVKD. DNA for the CDR3: TGTGCCACCCTACAGGGTCCAGCTGAAGCTTTCTTT. This gives the protein CATLQGPAEAFF.

The J gene is TRBJ2-1, the V gene TRBV9; 8 nucleotides agree with TRBD2. V was pared by 2 bases and J by 6 bases, with 4 bases of the junction left unmatched. CDR1 and CDR2 (germline): SGDLS, YYNGEE. The CDR3 totals 14 residues. CDR3 in DNA: TGTGCCAGCAGCGTGGGACTAGTTGGCAATGAGCAGTTCTTC. Its translation: CASSVGLVGNEQFF.

The chain carries TRBV18 and TRBJ1-1; possibly TRBD1 for D (6 bases). This CDR3 is built from 13 residues. The V and J ends lost 4 bases and 1 base respectively, with 7 bases between them. The germline gives CDR1 KGHSH, CDR2 LQKENI. The CDR3 spells CASSRQENTEAFF. CDR3 DNA sequence: TGTGCCAGCTCACGACAGGAGAACACTGAAGCTTTCTTT.

The V gene is TRBV7-9, the J gene TRBJ1-6; D is unclear. Germline CDR1 SEHNR, CDR2 FQNEAQ (reference sequence). Trimming took 0 bases from V and 8 from J, leaving 8 bases between them. CDR3 length: 14 amino acids. CDR3: CASSLAGEYSPLHF. CDR3 sequence (DNA): TGTGCCAGCAGCTTAGCCGGGGAATATTCACCCCTCCACTTT.

The genes are TRBV29-1 and TRBJ2-3, with 7 bases identical to TRBD2. V trimming: 5 bases; J trimming: 3 bases; junction bases outside the gene matches: 5. Germline CDR1 and CDR2: SQVTM and ANQGSEA. The CDR3 covers 13 residues. This chain's CDR3 is CSVRGRRTDTQYF. CDR3 in DNA: TGCAGCGTTCGCGGGAGAAGGACAGATACGCAGTATTTT.

The chain combines TRBV5-1 with TRBJ2-3, with 10 bases that match TRBD2. The germline V gene has CDR1 SGHRS and CDR2 YFSETQ. The CDR3 has 16 amino acids. V gave up 0 bases and J gave up 4 bases; unmatched junction bases: 5. CDR3 sequence: CASSLALAGAADTQYF. CDR3 sequence (DNA): TGCGCCAGCAGCTTGGCTCTAGCGGGGGCGGCAGATACGCAGTATTTT.

The chain recombines TRBV6-5 with TRBJ2-3; TRBD2 matches at 9 bases. There are 14 residues in the CDR3. Germline trimming cut 6 bases from V and 7 bases from J; bases unmatched to any gene: 8. Germline assignment: CDR1 MNHEY and CDR2 SVGAGI. As DNA, the CDR3 is TGTGCCAGCAGACCTGGACTAGCGACCTATACGCAGTATTTT. Translating it yields CASRPGLATYTQYF.

The CDR3 DNA sequence: TGCGCCAGCAGCTTGAATGTTTATTCCACAGATACGCAGTATTTT. Its protein product is CASSLNVYSTDTQYF. The genes are TRBV5-1 and TRBJ2-3, with D unclear. Trimming pared 1 base from V and 2 bases from J, leaving 11 bases between. Germline lookup yields CDR1 SGHRS and CDR2 YFSETQ. The CDR3 spans 15 residues.

The chain links TRBV5-4 to TRBJ2-7; 9 bases map to TRBD2. The CDR3 is made up of 15 amino acids. In germline, CDR1 is SGHNT, CDR2 YYREEE (reference sequence). The V segment lost 0 bases and the J segment 4 bases; nucleotides outside the gene matches: 5. The CDR3 DNA reads TGTGCCAGCAGCTTGGGGGGACTAGCAGGTTACGAGCAGTACTTC. It is translated as CASSLGGLAGYEQYF. Full variable domain (outside the CDR3, taken from reference TRBV5-4 and TRBJ2-7): ETGVTQSPTHLIKTRGQQVTLRCSSQSGHNTVSWYQQALGQGPQFIFQYYREEENGRGNFPPRFSGLQFPNYSSELNVNALELDDSALYLCASSLGGLAGYEQYFGPGTRLTVT.

This chain uses TRBV9 with TRBJ1-2; D remains ambiguous. There are 13 residues in the CDR3. The V gene's germline CDR1 is SGDLS and CDR2 YYNGEE. Between the trimmed V and J ends, which lost 4 bases and 5 bases, there was a span of 12 bases. CDR3 region: CASSREVQYGYTF. As DNA, the CDR3 is TGTGCCAGCAGCAGGGAGGTTCAGTATGGCTACACCTTC.

This sequence joins TRBV7-2 and TRBJ1-4; D unclear. Germline V gives CDR1 SGHTA, CDR2 FQGNSA. The CDR3 runs 14 residues. V lost 2 bases to trimming and J lost 8 bases, with 12 bases between them. The CDR3 sequence is CASSLRGGEEKLFF. Written as DNA, the CDR3 is TGTGCCAGCAGCTTACGGGGAGGCGAGGAAAAACTGTTTTTT.

This chain uses TRBV7-2 with TRBJ1-2; 12 bases agree with TRBD1. With 0 bases clipped from V and 7 bases from J, the junction kept 3 bases outside the gene matches. Germline CDR1 reads SGHTA; CDR2 reads FQGNSA. The CDR3 extends over 15 amino acids. The CDR3 spells CASSLAGQGAVGYTF. The CDR3 nucleotides read TGTGCCAGCAGCTTAGCGGGACAGGGGGCGGTTGGCTACACCTTC.

This chain joins TRBV6-5 and TRBJ2-2; 8 positions agree with TRBD2. In germline, CDR1 is MNHEY, CDR2 SVGAGI. The CDR3 totals 14 residues. V gave up 6 bases and J gave up 1 base; unmatched junction bases: 1. CDR3 bases: TGTGCCAGCAGGGCGGGGGGGAACACCGGGGAGCTGTTTTTT. This translates into CASRAGGNTGELFF.

V usage is TRBV9 and J usage is TRBJ2-3, with 13 positions matching TRBD2. CDR3 length equals 16 residues. J gave up 3 bases and V 4 bases, and 5 bases lay outside the gene matches. Per the germline V gene, CDR1 is SGDLS and CDR2 is YYNGEE. The CDR3 coding sequence is TGTGCCAGCAGCACGGGACTAGCGGGGAGGACAGATACGCAGTATTTT. Protein sequence: CASSTGLAGRTDTQYF. Based on the CDR3 plus reference TRBV9 and TRBJ2-3, the full variable domain is DSGVTQTPKHLITATGQRVTLRCSPRSGDLSVYWYQQSLDQGLQFLIQYYNGEERAKGNILERFSAQQFPDLHSELNLSSLELGDSALYFCASSTGLAGRTDTQYFGPGTRLTVL.

This chain connects TRBV4-3 to TRBJ1-1, with TRBD1 as a possible D gene (6 bases). The length of the CDR3 is 14 residues. The germline V gene has CDR1 LGHNA and CDR2 YSLEER. Trimming removed 1 base at V and 7 bases at J, with 13 bases between. CDR3 sequence (DNA): TGCGCCAGCAGCCAAGGTGGGAGCAGGGGTGAAGCTTTCTTT. Amino acid sequence: CASSQGGSRGEAFF.

J is TRBJ2-7 and V is TRBV10-1; TRBD2 is a possible D gene (6 bases). Germline CDR1 is WNHNN and CDR2 is SYGVQD (reference sequence). The CDR3 has 13 residues. V lost 6 bases, J lost 0 bases, and 9 bases lay in between. CDR3 in DNA: TGCGCCAGCAGCCGGGGGTTCTCCTACGAGCAGTACTTC. Translation: CASSRGFSYEQYF.

Worth noting for this clone: A read error may produce the germline difference seen at one junction end. V gene TRBV30 combines with J gene TRBJ2-3; perhaps TRBD1 as D (7 bases). The CDR3 consists of 13 residues. Germline CDR1 is GTSNPN and CDR2 is SVGIG (reference sequence). The CDR3 DNA is TGTGCCTGGAGCCAGGGGGGTACAGATACGCGGTATTTT. It codes for CAWSQGGTDTRYF.

This chain joins TRBV18 and TRBJ2-7; 9 bases map to TRBD1. Germline CDR1 and CDR2: KGHSH and LQKENI. V shed 3 bases, J shed 1 base, and the junction held 4 bases outside the gene matches. The CDR3 sequence is 15 residues long. CDR3 in amino acids: CASSPTGGGSYEQYF. In nucleotides, the CDR3 is TGTGCCAGCTCACCGACAGGGGGTGGGTCCTACGAGCAGTACTTC.

The DNA for the CDR3 is TGTGCCAGCAGCTACACAGGGGACAGTTCCATGAACACTGAAGCTTTCTTT. Protein: CASSYTGDSSMNTEAFF. The chain is built from TRBV7-9 and TRBJ1-1, with 7 positions matching TRBD1. The CDR3 has 17 residues. CDR1 is SEHNR, CDR2 FQNEAQ, per germline (reference sequence). Unmatched junction bases numbered 11, after V lost 4 bases and J lost 0 bases. Full variable domain (outside the CDR3, taken from reference TRBV7-9 and TRBJ1-1): DTGVSQNPRHKITKRGQNVTFRCDPISEHNRLYWYRQTLGQGPEFLTYFQNEAQLEKSRLLSDRFSAERPKGSFSTLEIQRTEQGDSAMYLCASSYTGDSSMNTEAFFGQGTRLTVV.

V gene TRBV6-5 combines with J gene TRBJ1-5; 7 bases map to TRBD1. Germline loops: CDR1 MNHEY, CDR2 SVGAGI. V was clipped by 6 bases and J by 1 base; unmatched bases: 6. The CDR3 is 15 residues long. CDR3 sequence reads: CASSSTGESNQPQHF. The CDR3 coding sequence is TGTGCCAGCAGCTCTACAGGGGAGAGCAATCAGCCCCAGCATTTT.

The chain is built from TRBV19 and TRBJ1-5, with 9 positions matching TRBD1. Germline V gives CDR1 LNHDA, CDR2 SQIVND (reference sequence). The junction had 11 bases not matched to a gene; V was cut back by 3 bases and J by 2 bases. CDR3 length equals 18 residues. This CDR3 reads CASSMGTGLGVGNQPQHF. DNA for the CDR3: TGTGCCAGTAGTATGGGGACAGGGCTGGGGGTGGGCAATCAGCCCCAGCATTTT.

The chain recombines TRBV4-3 with TRBJ2-1; 7 positions agree with TRBD1. Germline CDR1 LGHNA, CDR2 YSLEER. The CDR3 extends over 15 amino acids. J was trimmed by 4 bases and V by 0 bases; bases with no gene match: 3. DNA for the CDR3: TGCGCCAGCAGCCAAGAAGGGACAGCTTACAATGAGCAGTTCTTC. Amino acids: CASSQEGTAYNEQFF.

V is TRBV7-8 and J is TRBJ2-1; 12 bases fit TRBD2. The CDR3 is made up of 17 amino acids. Germline assignment: CDR1 SGHVS and CDR2 FQNEAQ. The V and J ends lost 1 base and 6 bases, in that order; junction bases with no gene match: 7. This chain's CDR3 is CASSLGTSGASGNEQFF. The CDR3 DNA reads TGTGCCAGCAGCTTAGGGACTAGCGGGGCCTCAGGCAATGAGCAGTTCTTC.

The chain employs TRBV5-1 and TRBJ2-6; D might be TRBD2 (5 bases). Per germline, CDR1 SGHRS and CDR2 YFSETQ. This CDR3 has 19 amino acids. V gave up 2 bases and J gave up 2 bases, with 20 bases separating them. CDR3 DNA sequence: TGCGCCAGCAGCTTTGGGTCACGGGGTAGTGAGACTGGGGCCAACGTCCTGACTTTC. Its protein is CASSFGSRGSETGANVLTF.

The chain links TRBV4-3 to TRBJ2-7; 10 bases align to TRBD1. CDR3 length: 14 amino acids. V lost 2 bases to trimming and J lost 3 bases; unmatched junction nucleotides: 1. Germline-derived CDR1 and CDR2 are LGHNA and YSLEER. The CDR3: CASSQRTGGYEQYF. The CDR3 region has the DNA TGCGCCAGCAGCCAAAGGACAGGGGGCTACGAGCAGTACTTC.

The chain combines TRBV5-4 with TRBJ1-2; D call uncertain. V dropped 2 bases and J dropped 6 bases, with 11 bases sitting between them. The CDR3 sequence is 13 residues long. The germline V gene has CDR1 SGHNT and CDR2 YYREEE (reference sequence). The CDR3 DNA reads as TGTGCCAGCAGCTTTCGGAATGAGGATGGCTACACCTTC. Protein sequence: CASSFRNEDGYTF.